These 22 T cell receptor beta chains were sequenced from one sample in a study of T cell changes during pregnancy in multiple sclerosis (dated by TCRdb to 2018 to 2020). The library was prepared using the immunoSEQ multiplex PCR assay. In TCRdb, the immuneACCESS table is reduced to in-frame sequences with V and J assigned. These tables do not hold every clone; where another copy was compared, an unresolved V gene accounts for under half, and the others remain unexplained. The sample profile shows about 100,000 clones; almost 95% of them were found once. The ten top clones hold approximately 1% of the sample. Here the sequenced sample was peripheral blood, taken before pregnancy. These receptors were obtained from a female donor with multiple sclerosis, enrolled in a pregnancy study.

This chain links TRBV4-1 with TRBJ2-1; 7 bases are shared with TRBD2. The CDR3 covers 15 residues. The V segment lost 3 bases and the J segment 2 bases; nucleotides outside the gene matches: 4. Germline-derived CDR1 and CDR2 are MGHRA and YSYEKL. DNA for the CDR3: TGCGCCAGCAGCCAGGGGGGGAGGCCCTACAATGAGCAGTTCTTC. This gives the protein CASSQGGRPYNEQFF.

This rearrangement joins TRBV4-1 to TRBJ1-5, with TRBD1 as a possible D gene (5 bases). Germline V lookup: CDR1 MGHRA, CDR2 YSYEKL. The CDR3 covers 17 residues. Trimming stripped 1 base from V and 0 bases from J, with 13 bases between. The CDR3, as DNA: TGCGCCAGCAGCCAAGGTTTTACAGGCCCTAGCAATCAGCCCCAGCATTTT. The encoded protein is CASSQGFTGPSNQPQHF.

This chain links TRBV11-2 with TRBJ2-3; perhaps TRBD1 as D (5 bases). V lost 6 bases, J lost 3 bases, and 13 bases lay in between. In germline, CDR1 is SGHAT, CDR2 FQNNGV. This CDR3 contains 14 residues. The CDR3 spells CASRFTGVTDTQYF. CDR3 coding DNA: TGTGCCAGCAGATTTACAGGAGTTACAGATACGCAGTATTTT.

This rearrangement joins TRBV27 to TRBJ1-5; the match to TRBD1 covers 7 bases. There are 13 residues in the CDR3. Germline V CDR1 and CDR2: MNHEY, SMNVEV (reference sequence). Germline trimming cut 8 bases from V and 2 bases from J; bases unmatched to any gene: 3. CDR3 nucleotide sequence: TGTGCCAGCGGCGGACAGGGCAATCAGCCCCAGCATTTT. This sequence encodes CASGGQGNQPQHF.

This clone came up once. The chain is built from TRBV30 and TRBJ1-1; perhaps TRBD1 as D (6 bases). V lost 4 bases to trimming and J lost 9 bases, with 18 bases between them. This CDR3 region has 13 residues. Germline CDR1 reads GTSNPN; CDR2 reads SVGIG (reference sequence). The CDR3 bases are TGTGCCTGGAACGGGGACACTGGATTCAAAGCTTTCTTT. The encoded protein is CAWNGDTGFKAFF.

This clone was seen a single time. The CDR3 region is CASSLDSETQYF. The CDR3, as DNA: TGCGCCAGCAGCTTGGACTCCGAGACCCAGTACTTC. V is TRBV5-1 and J is TRBJ2-5; D is ambiguous. Germline CDR1 is SGHRS and CDR2 is YFSETQ. V lost 0 bases and J lost 5, with 5 bases in between. This CDR3 spans 12 amino acids. Drawing the rest from reference TRBV5-1 and TRBJ2-5, the complete variable domain is KAGVTQTPRYLIKTRGQQVTLSCSPISGHRSVSWYQQTPGQGLQFLFEYFSETQRNKGNFPGRFSGRQFSNSRSEMNVSTLELGDSALYLCASSLDSETQYFGPGTRLLVL.

This rearrangement joins TRBV6-5 to TRBJ1-2, with D perhaps matching TRBD1 (6 bases). Germline CDR1 reads MNHEY; CDR2 reads SVGAGI. CDR3 length: 15 residues. V was clipped by 8 bases and J by 2 bases, with 18 bases between them. The CDR3 is CASQGPHRDNYGYTF. Here the CDR3 DNA reads TGTGCCAGCCAAGGTCCCCACAGGGACAACTATGGCTACACCTTC.

The chain recombines TRBV30 with TRBJ1-2; no clear D. Germline V gene data show CDR1 as GTSNPN and CDR2 as SVGIG (reference sequence). The V and J ends lost 0 bases and 4 bases respectively, with 6 bases between them. The CDR3 covers 12 residues. This chain's CDR3 is CAWSVRFYGYTF. In nucleotides, the CDR3 is TGTGCCTGGAGTGTGAGGTTCTATGGCTACACCTTC.

The CDR3: CASSDGQTYEQYF. In nucleotides, the CDR3 is TGTGCCAGCTCAGACGGACAGACCTACGAGCAGTACTTC. The chain joins TRBV18 to TRBJ2-7; D is perhaps TRBD1 (6 bases). The length of the CDR3 is 13 residues. The V gene's germline CDR1 is KGHSH and CDR2 LQKENI. Trimming removed 5 bases from V and 2 bases from J, with 10 bases in between.

This chain connects TRBV7-3 to TRBJ2-5; 10 positions match TRBD2. Germline values: CDR1 SGHTA, CDR2 FQGTGA. J lost 7 bases, V lost 4 bases, and 12 bases had no gene match. This CDR3 comprises 16 residues. CDR3 sequence: CASSSRLAGVGGTQYF. DNA of the CDR3: TGTGCCAGCAGCTCCCGTCTAGCGGGAGTAGGTGGGACCCAGTACTTC. Looking up the rest from reference TRBV7-3 and TRBJ2-5 gives the full variable domain: GAGVSQTPSNKVTEKGKYVELRCDPISGHTALYWYRQSLGQGPEFLIYFQGTGAADDSGLPNDRFFAVRPEGSVSTLKIQRTERGDSAVYLCASSSRLAGVGGTQYFGPGTRLLVL.

CDR3 sequence (DNA): TGTGCCAGCAGTCGACAGGCCCGAATTTATGGCTACACCTTC. Translated, it gives CASSRQARIYGYTF. V usage is TRBV27 and J usage is TRBJ1-2, with D tentatively TRBD1 (6 bases). V was cut by 5 bases and J by 5 bases, with 15 bases left in between. Germline CDR1 MNHEY, CDR2 SMNVEV (reference sequence). The CDR3 sequence is 14 residues long.

This clone showed up just once. V is TRBV7-6 and J is TRBJ2-7, with 8 bases lining up with TRBD2. Trimming at V came to 2 bases and at J to 3 bases, leaving 3 bases not matched to a gene. The CDR3 length is 14 residues. CDR1 and CDR2 from the germline V gene are SGHVS and FNYEAQ. The CDR3 DNA reads TGTGCCAGCAGCTTAACCAGCGGGAGCTACGAGCAGTACTTC. Residues: CASSLTSGSYEQYF.

The V and J genes are TRBV7-9 and TRBJ1-5; a possible D gene is TRBD1 (6 bases). Germline assignment: CDR1 SEHNR and CDR2 FQNEAQ (reference sequence). The CDR3 length is 18 residues. V lost 4 bases, J lost 0 bases, and 19 bases lay in between. CDR3 coding DNA: TGTGCCAGCAGCTCGCTTCATTTTCAGGGGAATAGCAATCAGCCCCAGCATTTT. It translates to CASSSLHFQGNSNQPQHF.

The CDR3 region has the DNA TGTGCCAGCAGCTTAGGACTAGCGGCCGTGAACACCGGGGAGCTGTTTTTT. Amino acids: CASSLGLAAVNTGELFF. The chain joins TRBV7-2 to TRBJ2-2; 9 bases line up with TRBD2. V was pared by 1 base and J by 1 base, with 4 bases of the junction left unmatched. This CDR3 comprises 17 residues. Germline loops: CDR1 SGHTA, CDR2 FQGNSA. The variable domain in full, with the rest retrieved from reference TRBV7-2 and TRBJ2-2, is GAGVSQSPSNKVTEKGKDVELRCDPISGHTALYWYRQSLGQGLEFLIYFQGNSAPDKSGLPSDRFSAERTGGSVSTLTIQRTQQEDSAVYLCASSLGLAAVNTGELFFGEGSRLTVL.

The chain carries TRBV5-1 and TRBJ2-2, with 10 bases identical to TRBD1. The length of the CDR3 is 16 residues. J was trimmed by 7 bases and V by 0 bases; bases with no gene match: 6. Germline V gene data show CDR1 as SGHRS and CDR2 as YFSETQ. The CDR3 reads CASSLEGTGAYGELFF. The CDR3 DNA reads TGCGCCAGCAGCTTGGAAGGGACAGGGGCATACGGGGAGCTGTTTTTT.

This clone was counted once. This chain connects TRBV7-9 to TRBJ2-2; 9 bases are shared with TRBD1. Germline CDR1 reads SEHNR; CDR2 reads FQNEAQ (reference sequence). This CDR3 has 18 residues. Unmatched junction bases numbered 10, after V lost 5 bases and J lost 0 bases. The CDR3 loop reads CASSPGPGTGSNTGELFF. CDR3 nucleotides: TGTGCCAGCAGCCCCGGTCCCGGGACAGGGTCGAACACCGGGGAGCTGTTTTTT.

This chain uses TRBV7-3 with TRBJ2-1, with D tentatively TRBD2 (5 bases). V was clipped by 3 bases and J by 6 bases, with 9 bases between them. This CDR3 is built from 13 residues. The germline V gene encodes CDR1 SGHTA and CDR2 FQGTGA. CDR3 sequence reads: CASSLGLANEQFF. The CDR3 coding sequence is TGTGCCAGCAGCTTGGGCCTAGCCAATGAGCAGTTCTTC.

This chain connects TRBV30 to TRBJ1-1, with a possible D match to TRBD1 (6 bases). This CDR3 has 12 residues. Trimming took off 5 bases at V and 1 base at J, with 8 bases between the two ends. Germline assignment: CDR1 GTSNPN and CDR2 SVGIG (reference sequence). The CDR3 sequence is CAWLQGNTEAFF. CDR3 bases: TGTGCCTGGTTACAGGGGAACACTGAAGCTTTCTTT. The full variable domain, completed using reference TRBV30 and TRBJ1-1, is SQTIHQWPATLVQPVGSPLSLECTVEGTSNPNLYWYRQAAGRGLQLLFYSVGIGQISSEVPQNLSASRPQDRQFILSSKKLLLSDSGFYLCAWLQGNTEAFFGQGTRLTVV.

J is TRBJ2-7 and V is TRBV9; possible D gene TRBD2, 6 bases. Germline V gene sequence: CDR1 SGDLS, CDR2 YYNGEE. The V end lost 4 bases, the J end lost 9 bases, and 20 bases lay between the germline ends. The CDR3 spans 14 residues. CDR3 protein: CASSLTGTHPGQYF. In DNA form, the CDR3 reads TGTGCCAGCAGCCTTACCGGGACTCACCCCGGGCAGTACTTC.

This clone was recorded only once. The CDR3 DNA is TGTGCCAGCAGTGACAGTTATCATTACTATGGCTACACCTTC. Its translation is CASSDSYHYYGYTF. This chain uses TRBV27 with TRBJ1-2, with a tentative D call TRBD1 (5 bases). The CDR3 is made up of 14 amino acids. V was clipped by 5 bases and J by 3 bases, with 13 bases between them. The germline V gene has CDR1 MNHEY and CDR2 SMNVEV (reference sequence).

This sequence joins TRBV7-9 and TRBJ1-2; 10 nucleotides match TRBD1. Germline V gives CDR1 SEHNR, CDR2 FQNEAQ (reference sequence). Trimming at V came to 1 base and at J to 2 bases, leaving 7 bases not matched to a gene. The CDR3 covers 17 residues. The chain's CDR3 is CASSLETGGAQNYGYTF. The CDR3, as DNA: TGTGCCAGCAGCTTAGAGACAGGGGGCGCCCAGAACTATGGCTACACCTTC.

This rearrangement joins TRBV2 to TRBJ2-1; D possibly corresponds to TRBD1 (7 bases). The CDR3 totals 20 residues. V lost 6 bases, J lost 13 bases, and 40 bases lay in between. The germline gives CDR1 SNHLY, CDR2 FYNNEI. In DNA, the CDR3 is TGTGCCAGCAGAGCTAACACAGGGGACCCAGCGGGCCTTCCCCTCCTAGCCCAGTTCTTC. It codes for CASRANTGDPAGLPLLAQFF.